This T cell receptor (beta chain) was obtained from a study of OX40 agonist ivuxolimab in advanced cancers. In the study overall: The patients received agonistic anti-OX40 (CD134) antibody ivuxolimab. Findings and limits, study-wide: Blood T cells, both CD4+ and CD8+, expanded clonally by week 6 at 0.1 to 3.0 mg/kg.

Profiled with immunoSEQ multiplex PCR; TCRdb holds only in-frame clones, not every one. The data contain just over 70,000 clones, around 84% of them singletons. V shed 5 bases and J shed 1 base, with 11 bases lying between them. The germline gives CDR1 SGHAT, CDR2 FQDESV (reference sequence). This CDR3 region has 14 residues. Comments on this clone: As yet, its antigen is unknown.

This specimen was CD4+ or CD8+ T cells sorted from blood, taken in a trial of the OX40 agonist ivuxolimab. The chain employs TRBV11-1 and TRBJ2-5; D may be TRBD1 (5 bases). The receptor was isolated from an adult with an advanced solid tumor such as melanoma, head and neck, liver or kidney cancer. The CDR3 DNA reads TGTGCCAGCAGCGACAGATATACCCAAGAGACCCAGTACTTC. It encodes CASSDRYTQETQYF. Full variable domain (missing parts from reference TRBV11-1 and TRBJ2-5): EAEVAQSPRYKITEKSQAVAFWCDPISGHATLYWYRQILGQGPELLVQFQDESVVDDSQLPKDRFSAERLKGVDSTLKIQPAELGDSAMYLCASSDRYTQETQYFGPGTRLLVL.